This section outlines one TCR beta chain sequence together with its context. Those who participated ranged in age from roughly 18 to 100 years and resided in 20 to 30 US areas. Here immunoSEQ multiplex PCR was the method, and the copy in TCRdb shows in-frame clones only, minus some. The data contain more than 350,000 clones, 85% to 90% of them singletons. The sample comes from a study of blood T cell repertoires in COVID-19. Whole-study context: Sources were T cells, B-cell-depleted T cells, or PBMCs; the material itself was cDNA or gDNA.

The specimen was PBMCs or T cells enriched from blood (not recorded which). This TCR was recovered from a man younger than 30 who had recovered from COVID-19.

CDR3 in DNA: TGCGCCAGCGGCCCCACGGGTCGGGGCACTGAAGCTTTCTTT. Translated, it gives CASGPTGRGTEAFF. The genes are TRBV5-1 and TRBJ1-1; D gene unclear. The length of the CDR3 is 14 residues. Germline V CDR1 and CDR2: SGHRS, YFSETQ. Trimming pared 7 bases from V and 4 bases from J, leaving 17 bases between.